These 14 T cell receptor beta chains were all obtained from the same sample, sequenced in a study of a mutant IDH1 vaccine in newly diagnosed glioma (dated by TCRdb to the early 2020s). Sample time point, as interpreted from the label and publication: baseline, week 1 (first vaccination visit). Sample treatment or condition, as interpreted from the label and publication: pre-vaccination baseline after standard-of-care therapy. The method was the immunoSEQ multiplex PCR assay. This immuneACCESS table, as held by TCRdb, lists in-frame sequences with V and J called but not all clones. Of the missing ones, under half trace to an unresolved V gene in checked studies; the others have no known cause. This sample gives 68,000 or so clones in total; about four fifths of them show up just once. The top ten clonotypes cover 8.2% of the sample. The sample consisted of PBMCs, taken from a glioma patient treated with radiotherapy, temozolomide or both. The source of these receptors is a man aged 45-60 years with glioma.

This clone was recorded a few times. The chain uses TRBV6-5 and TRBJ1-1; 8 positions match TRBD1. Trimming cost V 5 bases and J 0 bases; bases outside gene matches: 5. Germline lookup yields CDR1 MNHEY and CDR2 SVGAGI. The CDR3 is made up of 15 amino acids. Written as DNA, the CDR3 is TGTGCCAGCAGTCAGACAGGGGCCATGAACACTGAAGCTTTCTTT. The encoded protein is CASSQTGAMNTEAFF.

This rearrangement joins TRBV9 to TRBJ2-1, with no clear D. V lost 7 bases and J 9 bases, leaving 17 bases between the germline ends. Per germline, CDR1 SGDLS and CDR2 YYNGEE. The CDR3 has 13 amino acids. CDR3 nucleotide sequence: TGTGCCAGCGGTAGGACCCGGCACGGTGAGCAGTTCTTC. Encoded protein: CASGRTRHGEQFF.

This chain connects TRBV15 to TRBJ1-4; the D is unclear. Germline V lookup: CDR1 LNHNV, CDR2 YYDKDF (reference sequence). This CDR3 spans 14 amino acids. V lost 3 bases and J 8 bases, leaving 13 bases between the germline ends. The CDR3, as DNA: TGTGCCACCAGCAGCGTCCAAGGGAGGGAAAAACTGTTTTTT. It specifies CATSSVQGREKLFF.

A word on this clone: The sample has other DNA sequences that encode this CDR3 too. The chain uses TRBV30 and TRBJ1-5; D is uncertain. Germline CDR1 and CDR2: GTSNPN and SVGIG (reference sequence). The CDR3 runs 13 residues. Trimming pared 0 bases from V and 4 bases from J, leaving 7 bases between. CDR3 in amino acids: CAWSVRENQPQHF. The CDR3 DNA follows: TGTGCCTGGAGTGTCCGGGAGAATCAGCCCCAGCATTTT.

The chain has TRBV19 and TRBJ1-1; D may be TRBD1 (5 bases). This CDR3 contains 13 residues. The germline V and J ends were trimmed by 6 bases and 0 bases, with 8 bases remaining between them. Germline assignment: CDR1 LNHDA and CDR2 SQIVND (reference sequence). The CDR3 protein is CASRETVNTEAFF. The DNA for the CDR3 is TGTGCCAGTAGAGAGACAGTGAACACTGAAGCTTTCTTT.

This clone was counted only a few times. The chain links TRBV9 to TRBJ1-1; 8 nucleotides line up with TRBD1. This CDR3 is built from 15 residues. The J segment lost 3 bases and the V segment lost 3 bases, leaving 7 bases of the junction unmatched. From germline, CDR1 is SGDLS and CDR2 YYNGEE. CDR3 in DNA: TGTGCCAGCAGCGCTACCGGGACAGGTCACACTGAAGCTTTCTTT. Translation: CASSATGTGHTEAFF.

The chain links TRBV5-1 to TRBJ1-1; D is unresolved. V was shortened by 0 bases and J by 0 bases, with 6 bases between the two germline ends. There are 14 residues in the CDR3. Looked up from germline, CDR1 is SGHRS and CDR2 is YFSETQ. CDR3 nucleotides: TGCGCCAGCAGCTTGGACTCAATGAACACTGAAGCTTTCTTT. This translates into CASSLDSMNTEAFF.

CDR3 bases: TGTGCCAGCAGCTTGGCCCAAGGGGTGGTCACAGATACGCAGTATTTT. As protein: CASSLAQGVVTDTQYF. The V gene is TRBV5-4, the J gene TRBJ2-3; a weak D match, TRBD1 (5 bases). CDR1 is SGHNT and CDR2 is YYREEE in the germline V gene (reference sequence). The ends were cut back, 0 bases at V and 2 bases at J, with 13 bases in the middle. The CDR3 sequence is 16 residues long.

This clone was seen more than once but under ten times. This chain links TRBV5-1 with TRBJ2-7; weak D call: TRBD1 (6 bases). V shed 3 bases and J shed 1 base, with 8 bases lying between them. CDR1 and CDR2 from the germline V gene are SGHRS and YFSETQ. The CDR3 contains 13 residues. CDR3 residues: CASSSTGSYEQYF. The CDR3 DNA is TGCGCCAGCAGCTCGACAGGTTCCTACGAGCAGTACTTC.

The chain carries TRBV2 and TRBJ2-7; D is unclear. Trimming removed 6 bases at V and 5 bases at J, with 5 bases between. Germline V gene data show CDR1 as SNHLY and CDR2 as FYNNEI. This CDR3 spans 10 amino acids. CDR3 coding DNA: TGTGCCAGCAGACGTAACGAGCAGTACTTC. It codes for CASRRNEQYF.

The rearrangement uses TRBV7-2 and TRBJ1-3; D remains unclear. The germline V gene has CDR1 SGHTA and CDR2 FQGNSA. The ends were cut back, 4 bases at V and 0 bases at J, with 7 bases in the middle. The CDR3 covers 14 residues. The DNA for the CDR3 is TGTGCCAGCAGCTCTGGTAGCTCTGGAAACACCATATATTTT. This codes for CASSSGSSGNTIYF.

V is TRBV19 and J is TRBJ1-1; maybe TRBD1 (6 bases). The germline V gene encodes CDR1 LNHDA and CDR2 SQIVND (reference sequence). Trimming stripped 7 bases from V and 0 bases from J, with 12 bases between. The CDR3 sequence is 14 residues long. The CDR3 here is CASTIPGVNTEAFF. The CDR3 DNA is TGTGCCAGTACCATACCAGGGGTGAACACTGAAGCTTTCTTT.

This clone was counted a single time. The CDR3 spells CASTGQGQGEQYF. DNA for the CDR3: TGTGCCAGCACCGGACAGGGTCAAGGCGAGCAGTACTTC. V usage is TRBV6-1 and J usage is TRBJ2-7; 8 bases align to TRBD1. J lost 6 bases, V lost 7 bases, and 8 bases had no gene match. CDR3 size: 13 residues. Germline CDR1 reads MNHNS; CDR2 reads SASEGT.

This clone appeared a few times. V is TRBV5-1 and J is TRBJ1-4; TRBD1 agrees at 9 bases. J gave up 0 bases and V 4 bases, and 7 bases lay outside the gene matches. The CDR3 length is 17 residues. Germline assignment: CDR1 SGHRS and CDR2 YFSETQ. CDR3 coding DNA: TGCGCCAGCAGCCGGACCGGACAGGGGACAACTAATGAAAAACTGTTTTTT. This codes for CASSRTGQGTTNEKLFF.